Below, 28 T cell receptor beta chains from the same sample are listed, as sequenced in a study of vaccination effects on CD4 cells after COVID-19. Their target antigens are unknown. Viral peptide pool expansion of antigen-specific CD4+ T cells preceded sequencing in the ViraFEST assay. At the end of about ten days of culture, CD4+ T cells were isolated. The person was diagnosed with PCR-confirmed SARS-CoV-2 infection between March and December 2020. The assay was immunoSEQ multiplex PCR, and TCRdb's table has in-frame clones only and misses some. The sample yields approximately 40,000 clones, around 75% seen once. The material sequenced was CD4+ T cells from PBMCs cultured with a peptide pool, taken before COVID-19 vaccination. All receptors come from a human donor who had a prior SARS-CoV-2 infection.

This clone showed up just a few times. This chain links TRBV2 with TRBJ2-7, with TRBD1 identical over 7 bases. J was trimmed by 4 bases and V by 6 bases; bases with no gene match: 9. The CDR3 is 14 amino acids. The germline CDR1 and CDR2 sequences are SNHLY and FYNNEI. As DNA, the CDR3 is TGTGCCAGCAGGAGACCGGGACAGCTATACGAGCAGTACTTC. Translating gives CASRRPGQLYEQYF.

The chain couples TRBV23-1 to TRBJ1-1; the D is unclear. TRBV23-1 is recorded as an ORF, its role being uncertain. The V and J ends lost 7 bases and 4 bases respectively, with 13 bases between them. This CDR3 is built from 13 residues. This chain's CDR3 is CASTTEQGTEAFF. DNA for the CDR3: TGCGCCAGCACTACAGAGCAAGGCACTGAAGCTTTCTTT.

The chain recombines TRBV29-1 with TRBJ2-1, with 9 bases lining up with TRBD1. The CDR3 is made up of 14 amino acids. Germline V lookup: CDR1 SQVTM, CDR2 ANQGSEA. The trim removed 6 bases at V and 3 bases at J, leaving 6 bases unmatched. The CDR3 loop reads CSVSDRGGYNEQFF. In nucleotides, the CDR3 is TGCAGCGTATCGGACAGGGGTGGCTACAATGAGCAGTTCTTC.

The V and J genes are TRBV6-6 and TRBJ1-4, with 9 positions matching TRBD1. The V gene's germline CDR1 is MNHNY and CDR2 SVGAGI (reference sequence). There are 15 residues in the CDR3. Trimming removed 6 bases from V and 7 bases from J; junction bases left unmatched: 9. As DNA, the CDR3 is TGTGCCAGCAGCTCCACCGGGACAGGGATTGAAAAACTGTTTTTT. This sequence encodes CASSSTGTGIEKLFF.

The chain combines TRBV11-3 with TRBJ2-2; possibly TRBD2 for D (5 bases). Germline values: CDR1 SGHNT, CDR2 YENEEA. Trimming removed 6 bases at V and 7 bases at J, with 15 bases between. There are 14 residues in the CDR3. This CDR3 reads CASSSRVTYGELFF. In DNA form, the CDR3 reads TGTGCCAGCAGTTCGAGGGTGACTTACGGGGAGCTGTTTTTT.

This chain connects TRBV7-9 to TRBJ1-3; D unresolved. Trimming removed 6 bases at V and 7 bases at J, with 16 bases between. The germline gives CDR1 SEHNR, CDR2 FQNEAQ (reference sequence). The CDR3 loop spans 14 amino acids. CDR3 coding DNA: TGTGCCAGCAGGAACCAGGCTGGTTCTAACACCATATATTTT. Its protein product is CASRNQAGSNTIYF. The whole variable domain, remainder taken from reference TRBV7-9 and TRBJ1-3, is DTGVSQNPRHKITKRGQNVTFRCDPISEHNRLYWYRQTLGQGPEFLTYFQNEAQLEKSRLLSDRFSAERPKGSFSTLEIQRTEQGDSAMYLCASRNQAGSNTIYFGEGSWLTVV.

V and J are TRBV4-2 and TRBJ2-2, with D possibly matching TRBD1 (6 bases). Germline loops: CDR1 LGHNA, CDR2 YNFKEQ. The CDR3 contains 16 residues. V lost 1 base and J lost 0, with 9 bases in between. The CDR3 spells CASSQARTANTGELFF. CDR3 nucleotides: TGTGCCAGCAGCCAAGCCCGGACAGCGAACACCGGGGAGCTGTTTTTT.

CDR3 bases: TGTGCCAGCAGTGATGGGGGGGATTTCACAGATACGCAGTATTTT. Residues: CASSDGGDFTDTQYF. The V and J genes are TRBV6-1 and TRBJ2-3, with 7 bases lining up with TRBD2. V lost 3 bases and J lost 2; bases outside the gene matches: 5. CDR3 length: 15 amino acids. The germline V gene encodes CDR1 MNHNS and CDR2 SASEGT.

The chain employs TRBV5-6 and TRBJ2-2, with 9 bases identical to TRBD2. From germline, CDR1 is SGHDT and CDR2 YYEEEE. V shed 6 bases, J shed 4 bases, and the junction held 10 bases outside the gene matches. This CDR3 comprises 16 residues. The CDR3 region has the DNA TGTGCCAGCATTTTGACTAGCGGCCCACCCACCGGGGAGCTGTTTTTT. It is translated as CASILTSGPPTGELFF.

The rearrangement links TRBV14 to TRBJ2-3; D is unresolved. There are 15 residues in the CDR3. The V and J ends lost 4 bases and 6 bases respectively, with 17 bases between them. The V gene's germline CDR1 is SGHDN and CDR2 FVKESK. DNA for the CDR3: TGTGCCAGCAGCCCTAAACGATGGGCCTTGGATACGCAGTATTTT. It codes for CASSPKRWALDTQYF.

In its sample, this clone was seen once. This chain's CDR3 is CSLDRGSTEAFF. In DNA form, the CDR3 reads TGCAGCCTGGACAGGGGGAGCACTGAAGCTTTCTTT. The chain recombines TRBV29-1 with TRBJ1-1; TRBD1 matches 10 bases. The V gene's germline CDR1 is SQVTM and CDR2 ANQGSEA. The CDR3 is 12 residues long. J was trimmed by 4 bases and V by 8 bases; bases with no gene match: 4.

The chain couples TRBV29-1 to TRBJ2-1, with TRBD2 identical over 13 bases. The CDR3 runs to 15 residues. The V gene's germline CDR1 is SQVTM and CDR2 ANQGSEA. The trim removed 4 bases at V and 9 bases at J, leaving 9 bases unmatched. This CDR3 is CSVGALAGGPGEQFF. The CDR3 nucleotides read TGCAGCGTTGGTGCACTAGCGGGGGGGCCCGGTGAGCAGTTCTTC.

This clone was observed a handful of times. The chain carries TRBV10-3 and TRBJ2-1; TRBD1 or TRBD2 may be the D gene (6 bases each). Trimming left V 10 bases short and J 2 bases short, with 21 bases between. The CDR3 is 16 residues long. Looked up from germline, CDR1 is ENHRY and CDR2 is SYGVKD. The CDR3 sequence is CATSWVGGGAYNEQFF. DNA for the CDR3: TGTGCCACGTCGTGGGTCGGGGGCGGCGCCTACAATGAGCAGTTCTTC.

The CDR3 here is CASLGRTQYF. Written as DNA, the CDR3 is TGCGCCAGCCTGGGCAGAACGCAGTATTTT. The rearrangement links TRBV10-2 to TRBJ2-3; no firm D call. Trimming pared 8 bases from V and 9 bases from J, leaving 9 bases between. Germline CDR1 WSHSY, CDR2 SAAADI. CDR3 length equals 10 residues.

In its sample, this clone was seen a few times. The V gene is TRBV7-2, the J gene TRBJ2-5, with 7 bases that match TRBD2. Per the germline V gene, CDR1 is SGHTA and CDR2 is FQGNSA. V lost 4 bases and J lost 5; bases outside the gene matches: 7. The CDR3 has 14 residues. This CDR3 reads CASSSLAVSETQYF. The CDR3, as DNA: TGTGCCAGCAGCTCCCTAGCGGTGTCGGAGACCCAGTACTTC.

The V and J genes are TRBV2 and TRBJ1-2, with D uncertain. The CDR3 loop spans 13 amino acids. CDR1 SNHLY and CDR2 FYNNEI come from the germline V gene. Trimming removed 6 bases at V and 8 bases at J, with 16 bases between. The CDR3 is CASRGTDPWGYTF. As DNA, the CDR3 is TGTGCCAGCAGGGGAACAGACCCCTGGGGCTACACCTTC.

The chain links TRBV29-1 to TRBJ2-3; unclear D gene. The CDR3 extends over 13 amino acids. The V end was cut by 7 bases, the J end by 1 base, with 12 bases between. Germline assignment: CDR1 SQVTM and CDR2 ANQGSEA. The CDR3: CSADTGGTDTQYF. The DNA of the CDR3 is TGCAGCGCCGACACTGGGGGCACAGATACGCAGTATTTT.

The rearrangement uses TRBV6-5 and TRBJ2-1; the D gene is possibly TRBD1 (6 bases). CDR1 is MNHEY, CDR2 SVGAGI, per germline. The CDR3 length is 14 residues. The V end was cut by 6 bases, the J end by 0 bases, with 9 bases between. CDR3 region: CASSQDSSYNEQFF. CDR3 in DNA: TGTGCCAGCAGCCAGGACAGCTCCTACAATGAGCAGTTCTTC.

The V gene is TRBV11-2, the J gene TRBJ2-5; unclear D gene. V was cut by 6 bases and J by 2 bases, with 16 bases left in between. CDR1 and CDR2 (germline): SGHAT, FQNNGV. The CDR3 is 15 residues long. This CDR3 is CASSWAPQAQETQYF. CDR3 nucleotides: TGTGCCAGCAGTTGGGCTCCTCAGGCACAAGAGACCCAGTACTTC.

The chain links TRBV12-1 to TRBJ2-1. TRBV12-1 is deemed a pseudogene. This CDR3 is built from 14 residues. The CDR3 nucleotides are TGTGCCAGCAGCTCCTCATCTAGGGCCAATGAGCAGTTCTTC. This encodes CASSSSSRANEQFF.

The V call is TRBV18, the J call TRBJ2-1; 9 positions agree with TRBD1. The CDR3 extends over 17 amino acids. Germline CDR1 reads KGHSH; CDR2 reads LQKENI. Trimming at V came to 6 bases and at J to 0 bases, leaving 9 bases not matched to a gene. The CDR3 region has the DNA TGTGCCAGCTCGCCCAGACAGGGGGTGAGCTCCTACAATGAGCAGTTCTTC. It yields the protein CASSPRQGVSSYNEQFF.

The V gene is TRBV5-6, the J gene TRBJ2-7, with TRBD2 matching 9 bases. The CDR3 has 16 amino acids. Germline V CDR1 and CDR2: SGHDT, YYEEEE. V shed 5 bases, J shed 5 bases, and the junction held 14 bases outside the gene matches. The CDR3 coding sequence is TGTGCCAGCAGTTATATGGAGGGACTAGCCTATGACGAGCAGTACTTC. As protein: CASSYMEGLAYDEQYF.

This clone turned up a few times. This chain uses TRBV3-1 (or the pseudogene TRBV3-2) with TRBJ2-3; perhaps D is TRBD1 or TRBD2 (5 bases each). This CDR3 has 13 residues. CDR1 LGHDT and CDR2 YNNKEL come from the germline V gene (reference sequence). V was trimmed by 0 bases and J by 4 bases, leaving 5 bases between them. Written as DNA, the CDR3 is TGTGCCAGCAGCCAAGAGGGGGCAGATACGCAGTATTTT. Translation: CASSQEGADTQYF.

This rearrangement joins TRBV25-1 to TRBJ1-2; no clear D gene. CDR1 and CDR2 from the germline V gene are MGHDK and SYGVNS. CDR3 size: 15 residues. The ends were cut back, 1 base at V and 4 bases at J, with 13 bases in the middle. Here the CDR3 DNA reads TGTGCCAGCAGTGAATTAGCAGGCGCTCTCTATGGCTACACCTTC. Its translation is CASSELAGALYGYTF.

This chain connects TRBV5-1 to TRBJ2-1, with 7 positions matching TRBD2. Germline CDR1 is SGHRS and CDR2 is YFSETQ. V dropped 4 bases and J dropped 0; count of bases not matched to a gene: 1. The CDR3 has 14 amino acids. The CDR3 DNA follows: TGCGCCAGCAGCGGGGGGGACTCCTACAATGAGCAGTTCTTC. Translating gives CASSGGDSYNEQFF. Full variable domain (remainder filled in from reference TRBV5-1 and TRBJ2-1): KAGVTQTPRYLIKTRGQQVTLSCSPISGHRSVSWYQQTPGQGLQFLFEYFSETQRNKGNFPGRFSGRQFSNSRSEMNVSTLELGDSALYLCASSGGDSYNEQFFGPGTRLTVL.

The genes are TRBV2 and TRBJ1-5; the D gene is possibly TRBD1 (5 bases). With 7 bases removed from V and 6 bases from J, the gap between germline ends came to 13 bases. From germline, CDR1 is SNHLY and CDR2 FYNNEI. This CDR3 is 13 amino acids long. The CDR3 coding sequence is TGTGCCAGCACCGACGGGAGGGGTCAGCCCCAGCATTTT. Its protein is CASTDGRGQPQHF.

V usage is TRBV6-2 or TRBV6-3 and J usage is TRBJ2-7; 7 nucleotides agree with TRBD2. V gave up 2 bases and J gave up 3 bases; unmatched junction bases: 13. Germline CDR1 MNHEY, CDR2 SVGEGT. This CDR3 is built from 17 residues. The DNA for the CDR3 is TGTGCCAGCAGTTACGGGCTAGCGGCGAGCCGGGGCTACGAGCAGTACTTC. Translating gives CASSYGLAASRGYEQYF.

This clone was detected only a few times. The chain carries TRBV11-3 and TRBJ1-3; D ambiguous. The germline gives CDR1 SGHNT, CDR2 YENEEA. The CDR3 totals 12 residues. Trimming cost V 10 bases and J 8 bases, with 15 bases left between them. CDR3 loop: CAINYQGDTIYF. In nucleotides, the CDR3 is TGTGCCATCAATTATCAAGGAGACACCATATATTTT.